One sample yielded the 9 T cell receptor beta chains listed below, sequenced in a study of blood T cells in healthy people across ages. Next came a second PCR, run for about 7 to 12 cycles, which used a sample-barcoded 5' primer along with a J-beta primer mix. In TCRdb, the 5' RACE reads were re-called with MiXCR into one record per CDR3 protein. The table shows about 1.5 million distinct CDR3 sequences, with about 43% occurring only once. Sequenced input: blood. The receptors come from a woman aged 18-29 years in good health.

The rearrangement links TRBV7-2 to TRBJ2-7; 11 bases map to TRBD2. Germline V lookup: CDR1 SGHTA, CDR2 FQGNSA. Losses at the gene ends were 5 bases for V and 0 bases for J; bases not matched to a gene: 6. The CDR3 loop spans 16 amino acids. In DNA form, the CDR3 reads TGTGCCAGCAGCGACCGACTAGCGGGAAGCTCCTACGAGCAGTACTTC. Its translation: CASSDRLAGSSYEQYF.

This clonotype turned up a few times. The rearrangement links TRBV11-2 to TRBJ2-1; TRBD1 might be the D (6 bases). V lost 1 base and J 6 bases, leaving 16 bases between the germline ends. Looked up from germline, CDR1 is SGHAT and CDR2 is FQNNGV. This CDR3 is 16 amino acids long. CDR3 region: CASSLVQGIVSNEQFF. For the CDR3, the DNA is TGTGCCAGCAGCTTAGTTCAGGGGATTGTTAGCAATGAGCAGTTCTTC.

The chain couples TRBV24-1 to TRBJ2-1; tentatively, D is TRBD2 (6 bases). Deletions cut 4 bases from V and 6 bases from J, with 18 bases between. The CDR3 is 16 residues long. CDR1 KGHDR and CDR2 SFDVKD come from the germline V gene. CDR3 sequence: CATSDSRLMGGNEQFF. In DNA form, the CDR3 reads TGTGCCACCAGTGACTCCCGCTTAATGGGGGGCAATGAGCAGTTCTTC.

This clonotype showed up just a few times. This rearrangement joins TRBV12-3 or TRBV12-4 to TRBJ2-1; tentative D call: TRBD2 (7 bases). The assigned J gene may be wrong: the sequence end matches TRBJ2-7 better. This CDR3 contains 15 residues. CDR3 DNA sequence: TGTGCCAGCAGTTTAGGGGCGGGGGCCCACAATGAGCAGTACTTC. Its translation is CASSLGAGAHNEQYF.

The rearrangement joins TRBV27 to TRBJ2-1, with no clear D. The CDR3 spans 11 residues. From germline, CDR1 is MNHEY and CDR2 SMNVEV (reference sequence). Trimming took 8 bases from V and 9 from J, leaving 11 bases between them. This CDR3 is CASRSWAEQFF. DNA for the CDR3: TGTGCCAGCCGAAGCTGGGCTGAGCAGTTCTTC.

This clonotype appeared once. The V gene is TRBV5-1, the J gene TRBJ2-1, with TRBD1 matching 8 bases. Losses at the gene ends were 0 bases for V and 7 bases for J; bases not matched to a gene: 12. Germline V gene data show CDR1 as SGHRS and CDR2 as YFSETQ. This CDR3 region has 17 residues. CDR3 loop: CASSLARGTGLGNEQFF. The CDR3 DNA sequence: TGCGCCAGCAGCTTGGCCAGGGGGACAGGTTTAGGGAATGAGCAGTTCTTC.

This clonotype was seen ten or more times. This chain joins TRBV7-2 and TRBJ1-1; D not certain. Trimming stripped 1 base from V and 6 bases from J, with 12 bases between. CDR1 is SGHTA and CDR2 is FQGNSA in the germline V gene. The CDR3 is 14 residues long. The CDR3 bases are TGTGCCAGCAGCTTAGGGGTTCCAAGCGCTGAAGCTTTCTTT. This sequence encodes CASSLGVPSAEAFF.

The V call is TRBV4-2, the J call TRBJ2-3, with D unresolved. The germline gives CDR1 LGHNA, CDR2 YNFKEQ. CDR3 length equals 13 residues. V dropped 0 bases and J dropped 6 bases, with 7 bases sitting between them. The chain's CDR3 is CASSQEELDTQYF. As DNA, the CDR3 is TGTGCCAGCAGCCAAGAAGAGTTGGATACGCAGTATTTT.

V gene TRBV5-1 combines with J gene TRBJ2-6; perhaps TRBD1 as D (6 bases). This CDR3 region has 15 residues. Germline lookup yields CDR1 SGHRS and CDR2 YFSETQ. V lost 4 bases and J lost 4, with 12 bases in between. The DNA of the CDR3 is TGCGCCAGCAGCCCACAGGGTATCGGGGCCAACGTCCTGACTTTC. Translation gives CASSPQGIGANVLTF.